This T cell receptor (beta chain) was captured in a study of patients and donors after allogeneic stem cell transplantation (TCRdb year 2020). The CDR3 runs 15 residues from the cysteine to the phenylalanine. Only CDR3 DNA remains: 45 bases, in frame from the first base. The germline V gene gives CDR1 as MNHEY and CDR2 as SVGAGI. V sheds 0 bases and J sheds 5 bases, leaving 13 bases between their ends. Library construction relied on RT-PCR. Sequencer: NextSeq 550. TCRdb itself trimmed the public reads at Q25 with fastp, ran MiXCR and retained productive beta chains. Rows with a matching CDR3 protein are joined into one entry that keeps the most common DNA and genes. In all, the sample holds hundreds of thousands of distinct CDR3 sequences, and around two fifths of those were seen once. The ten largest clones take up around 10% of the sample. Note on this clonotype: Its antigen target is currently unknown. Nothing much larger sits one base from this clone, and base qualities are not available.

This receptor was taken from a human donor who was either an allogeneic HSCT recipient or a stem cell or donor lymphocyte infusion donor (not recorded which). It is not recorded whose cells these are; they may come from a transplant donor. Sequences were obtained from blood, either unsorted or a sorted T cell fraction (not recorded which). The chain is encoded by TRBV6-5 joined to TRBJ1-2; too little of a D gene remains to name it. Read as DNA, the sequence is TGTGCCAGCAGTTACTCGGTGGCGGGTGTTTATGGCTACACCTTC. The resulting protein is CASSYSVAGVYGYTF.